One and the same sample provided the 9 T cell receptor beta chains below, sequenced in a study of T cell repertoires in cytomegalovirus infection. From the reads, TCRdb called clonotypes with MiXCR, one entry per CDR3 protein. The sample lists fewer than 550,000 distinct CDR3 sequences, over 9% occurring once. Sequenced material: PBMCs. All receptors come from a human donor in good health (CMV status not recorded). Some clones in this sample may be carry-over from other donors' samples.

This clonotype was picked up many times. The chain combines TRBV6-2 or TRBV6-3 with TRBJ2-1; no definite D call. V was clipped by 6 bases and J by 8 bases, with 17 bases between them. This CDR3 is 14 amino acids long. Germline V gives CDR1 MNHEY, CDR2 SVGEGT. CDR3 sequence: CASRPDWVGHEQFF. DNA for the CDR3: TGTGCCAGCAGGCCCGACTGGGTCGGGCATGAGCAGTTCTTC.

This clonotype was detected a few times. The CDR3 reads CASSQDDRGELFF. The CDR3 DNA reads TGTGCCAGCAGCCAAGATGATCGCGGGGAGCTGTTTTTT. V is TRBV3-1 and J is TRBJ2-2; D is unresolved. V was shortened by 0 bases and J by 7 bases, with 6 bases between the two germline ends. CDR3 size: 13 residues. Germline V gives CDR1 LGHDT, CDR2 YNNKEL (reference sequence).

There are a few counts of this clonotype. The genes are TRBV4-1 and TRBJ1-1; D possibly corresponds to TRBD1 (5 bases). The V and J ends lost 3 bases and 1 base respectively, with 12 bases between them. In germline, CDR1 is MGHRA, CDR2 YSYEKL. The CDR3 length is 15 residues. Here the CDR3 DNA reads TGCGCCAGCAGCCACGAAACGGGACGGAACACTGAAGCTTTCTTT. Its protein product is CASSHETGRNTEAFF.

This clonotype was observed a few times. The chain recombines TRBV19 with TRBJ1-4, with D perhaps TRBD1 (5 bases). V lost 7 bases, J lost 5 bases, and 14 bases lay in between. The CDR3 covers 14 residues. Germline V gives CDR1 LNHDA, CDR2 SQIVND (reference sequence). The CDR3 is CASTTGDHNEKLFF. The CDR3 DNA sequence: TGTGCCAGTACCACTGGGGACCACAATGAAAAACTGTTTTTT. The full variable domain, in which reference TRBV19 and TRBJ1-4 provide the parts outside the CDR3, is DGGITQSPKYLFRKEGQNVTLSCEQNLNHDAMYWYRQDPGQGLRLIYYSQIVNDFQKGDIAEGYSVSREKKESFPLTVTSAQKNPTAFYLCASTTGDHNEKLFFGSGTQLSVL.

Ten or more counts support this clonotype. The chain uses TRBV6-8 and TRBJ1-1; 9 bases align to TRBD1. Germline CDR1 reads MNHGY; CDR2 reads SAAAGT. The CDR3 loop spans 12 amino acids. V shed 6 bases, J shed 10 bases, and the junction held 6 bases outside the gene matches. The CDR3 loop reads CASSDRGRGAFF. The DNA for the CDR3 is TGTGCCAGCAGCGACAGGGGGAGGGGAGCTTTCTTT.

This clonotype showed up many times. CDR3 in amino acids: CASQTPPSGEAFF. Written as DNA, the CDR3 is TGCGCCAGCCAAACACCCCCGAGCGGTGAAGCTTTCTTT. The V gene is TRBV5-1, the J gene TRBJ1-1, with unresolved D. Trimming took off 7 bases at V and 7 bases at J, with 17 bases between the two ends. The CDR3 spans 13 residues. Germline CDR1 and CDR2: SGHRS and YFSETQ.

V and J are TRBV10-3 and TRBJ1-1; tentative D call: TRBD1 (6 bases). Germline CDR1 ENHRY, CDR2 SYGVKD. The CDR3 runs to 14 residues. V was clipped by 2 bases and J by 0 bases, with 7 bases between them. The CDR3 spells CAISEPGVNTEAFF. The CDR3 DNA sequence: TGTGCCATCAGTGAGCCAGGGGTGAACACTGAAGCTTTCTTT.

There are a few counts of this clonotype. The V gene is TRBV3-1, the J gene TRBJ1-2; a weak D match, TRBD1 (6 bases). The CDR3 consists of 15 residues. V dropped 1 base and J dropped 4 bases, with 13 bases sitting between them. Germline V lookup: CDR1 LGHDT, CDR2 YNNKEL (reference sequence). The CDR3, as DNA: TGTGCCAGCAGCCAAGGTCCAGGGGATCGCTATGGCTACACCTTC. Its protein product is CASSQGPGDRYGYTF.

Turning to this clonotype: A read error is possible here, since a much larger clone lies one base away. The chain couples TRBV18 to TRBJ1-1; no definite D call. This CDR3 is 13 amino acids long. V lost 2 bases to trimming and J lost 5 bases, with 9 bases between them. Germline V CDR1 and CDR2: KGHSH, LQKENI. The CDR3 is CASSPGLTTEAFF. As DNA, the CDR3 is TGTGCCAGCTCACCAGGGCTCACGACTGAAGCTTTCTTT.